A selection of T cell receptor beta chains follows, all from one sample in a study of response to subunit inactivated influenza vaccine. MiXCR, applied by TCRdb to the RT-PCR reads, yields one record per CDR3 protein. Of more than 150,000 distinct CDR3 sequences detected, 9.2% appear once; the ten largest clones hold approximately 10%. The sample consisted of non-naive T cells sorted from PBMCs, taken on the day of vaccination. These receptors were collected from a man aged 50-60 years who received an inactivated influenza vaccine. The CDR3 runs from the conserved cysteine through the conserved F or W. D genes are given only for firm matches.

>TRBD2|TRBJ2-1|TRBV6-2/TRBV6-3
CASSHPGLASEQFF
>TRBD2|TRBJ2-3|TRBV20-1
CSATGGTSRGKPDTQYF
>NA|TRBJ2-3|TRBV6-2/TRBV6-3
CASSYEDLLQYF
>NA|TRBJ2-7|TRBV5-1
CASSLAAATRLSGEQYF
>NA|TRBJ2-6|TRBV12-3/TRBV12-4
CASSKTGANVLTF
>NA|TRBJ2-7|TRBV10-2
CASSTGTPSEQYF
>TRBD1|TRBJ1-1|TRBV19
CASSWGQSNTEAFF
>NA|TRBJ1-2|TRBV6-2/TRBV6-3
CASRRGDYGYTF
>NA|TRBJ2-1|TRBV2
CASSETRGNEQFF
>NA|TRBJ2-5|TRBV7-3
CASSEGGGQTQYF
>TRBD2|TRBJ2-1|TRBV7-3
CASSLLAGVPINEQFF
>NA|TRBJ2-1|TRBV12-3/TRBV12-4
CASSSSQNNEQFF
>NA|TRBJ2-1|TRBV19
CASSRRPNRPRSSYNEQFF
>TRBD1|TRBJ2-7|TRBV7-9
CASSPLTGGDWEQYF
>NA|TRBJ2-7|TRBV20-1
CSARGAIKTKQYF
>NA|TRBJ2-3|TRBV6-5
CASRTRHLSSTDTQYF
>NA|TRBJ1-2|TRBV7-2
CASSLAREASHTF
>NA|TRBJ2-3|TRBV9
CASSVERSTDTQYF
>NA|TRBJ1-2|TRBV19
CASKGFDYGYTF
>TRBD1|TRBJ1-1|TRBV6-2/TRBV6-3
CASSYAGQGKAFF
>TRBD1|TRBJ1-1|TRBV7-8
CASSITDRAEAFF
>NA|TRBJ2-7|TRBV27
CASSFSGLSYEQYF
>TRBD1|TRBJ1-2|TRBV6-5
CASSYSTGTGGGGYTF
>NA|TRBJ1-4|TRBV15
CATSRKQGNPTYEKLFF